This T cell receptor (beta chain) originates from a study of blood T cell repertoires in COVID-19. CDR3 size: 12 residues. Germline CDR1 MDHEN, CDR2 SYDVKM. Trimming left V 5 bases short and J 5 bases short, with 9 bases between. Sequenced by immunoSEQ multiplex PCR; TCRdb stores in-frame clones only, minus some. The sample shows over 70,000 clones, approximately 85% of them seen only once. This receptor was identified in a man aged 55 to 70 with COVID-19, enrolled during active disease. Sequencing was done on a sample of peripheral blood. V is TRBV28 and J is TRBJ1-2; perhaps TRBD1 as D (5 bases). The DNA for the CDR3 is TGTGCCAGCAGTCTGACAGATTATGGCTACACCTTC. As protein: CASSLTDYGYTF.